One sample yielded the 8 T cell receptor beta chains listed below, sequenced in a study of post-analysis software for immune sequencing data. No antigen is known for these receptors. cDNA libraries for TCR beta contained unique molecular identifiers. TCRdb reprocessed the PCR reads via MiXCR and lists one record per CDR3 protein. Of 350,000 to 500,000 distinct CDR3 sequences detected, approximately 38% appear once; the ten largest clones hold less than 10%. Study-wide findings and caveats: Patients used about five TRBV segments, including TRBV5-6, TRBV5-1 and TRBV20-1, more often than controls.

Sequenced sample: blood. These receptors were collected from a girl aged 2-10 years with multiple sclerosis.

The chain couples TRBV2 to TRBJ1-5; D gene ambiguous. The germline gives CDR1 SNHLY, CDR2 FYNNEI. The CDR3 runs 14 residues. V dropped 7 bases and J dropped 0 bases, with 10 bases sitting between them. CDR3 in amino acids: CASTPSDSNQPQHF. DNA for the CDR3: TGTGCCAGCACTCCCTCTGATAGCAATCAGCCCCAGCATTTT.

The table lists this clonotype with many counts. The gene calls are TRBV4-1 and TRBJ1-2; 7 nucleotides align to TRBD1. Germline V CDR1 and CDR2: MGHRA, YSYEKL. The CDR3 is made up of 14 amino acids. With 4 bases clipped from V and 7 bases from J, the junction kept 9 bases outside the gene matches. The CDR3 loop reads CASSPSGTDRGYTF. The CDR3 DNA reads as TGCGCCAGCAGCCCTTCCGGGACAGATCGTGGCTACACCTTC.

Turning to this clonotype: The junction does not match germline at one end; this may be a read error. The V gene is TRBV7-6, the J gene TRBJ1-2; unclear D gene. Per germline, CDR1 SGHVS and CDR2 FNYEAQ. The CDR3 contains 13 residues. Written as DNA, the CDR3 is TGTACCAGCAGCCCGCTCGAGGTCTATGGCTACACCTTC. Protein product: CTSSPLEVYGYTF.

This clonotype was seen a few times. V gene TRBV7-7 combines with J gene TRBJ2-7, with 7 bases lining up with TRBD1. V trimming: 5 bases; J trimming: 0 bases; junction bases outside the gene matches: 10. Germline values: CDR1 SSHAT, CDR2 FNYEAQ (reference sequence). This CDR3 has 16 residues. CDR3 nucleotides: TGTGCCAGCAGCCCTCACAGGGGACCTACCTCCTACGAGCAGTACTTC. Translation gives CASSPHRGPTSYEQYF.

The chain joins TRBV27 to TRBJ2-3; D may match TRBD1 or TRBD2 (5 bases each). V gave up 7 bases and J gave up 2 bases, with 13 bases separating them. Germline V gives CDR1 MNHEY, CDR2 SMNVEV (reference sequence). The CDR3 has 14 amino acids. The CDR3 region is CASTSTGHTDTQYF. The CDR3 DNA is TGTGCCAGCACCTCGACGGGGCACACAGATACGCAGTATTTT.

Notes on this clonotype: One end of the junction does not line up with germline, which may come from a read error. The chain combines TRBV5-1 with TRBJ2-7; D possibly corresponds to TRBD2 (7 bases). Germline CDR1 and CDR2: SGHRS and YFSETQ. CDR3 length equals 14 residues. This chain's CDR3 is CAGSFRGGVYEQYF. The CDR3 bases are TGCGCCGGCAGCTTTAGGGGGGGAGTCTACGAGCAGTACTTC. Full variable domain (remainder filled in from reference TRBV5-1 and TRBJ2-7): KAGVTQTPRYLIKTRGQQVTLSCSPISGHRSVSWYQQTPGQGLQFLFEYFSETQRNKGNFPGRFSGRQFSNSRSEMNVSTLELGDSALYLCAGSFRGGVYEQYFGPGTRLTVT.

V usage is TRBV12-3 or TRBV12-4 and J usage is TRBJ1-3, with 8 nucleotides matching TRBD1. The CDR3 is 14 residues long. J gave up 2 bases and V 6 bases, and 3 bases lay outside the gene matches. This CDR3 reads CASRPQGAGNTIYF. The CDR3 DNA sequence: TGTGCCAGCAGACCACAGGGGGCTGGAAACACCATATATTTT.

The rearrangement links TRBV12-3 or TRBV12-4 to TRBJ2-3; D possibly corresponds to TRBD2 (5 bases). V was cut by 6 bases and J by 4 bases, with 17 bases left in between. This CDR3 is 15 amino acids long. Here the CDR3 DNA reads TGTGCCAGCAGCTTTTCGGGGAGCGGTCCAGATACGCAGTATTTT. It specifies CASSFSGSGPDTQYF.